This TCR beta chain was documented in a study of blood T cell repertoires in COVID-19. Study-wide context: Specimens from acute and convalescent COVID-19 originated in the United States, Italy and Spain. The analysed material was cDNA or gDNA that came from T cells, B-cell-depleted T cells, or PBMCs.

Per the authors' pipeline: Reference gene primer amplification in the assay estimated nucleated cell counts. Only in-frame clones appear in the TCRdb table, and some are missing; sequencing was by immunoSEQ multiplex PCR. That table furnishes V, J and clone size, whereas the DNA furnished D and trimming. Seen here are some 150,000 clones, about 83% observed once, and the top ten hold 3.6%. In germline, CDR1 is SGHAT, CDR2 FQNNGV. The CDR3 is 14 residues long. V was clipped by 5 bases and J by 6 bases, with 13 bases between them. This clonotype originated in a woman between 50 and 59 years old in a cohort exposed to, infected with or recovered from COVID-19 (not recorded which). The source material was PBMCs or T cells enriched from blood (not recorded which). The chain has TRBV11-2 and TRBJ2-2, with D perhaps matching TRBD1 (6 bases). CDR3 DNA sequence: TGTGCCAGCAGCAGGGCAGGGGCGGCCGGGGAGCTGTTTTTT. Protein product: CASSRAGAAGELFF.